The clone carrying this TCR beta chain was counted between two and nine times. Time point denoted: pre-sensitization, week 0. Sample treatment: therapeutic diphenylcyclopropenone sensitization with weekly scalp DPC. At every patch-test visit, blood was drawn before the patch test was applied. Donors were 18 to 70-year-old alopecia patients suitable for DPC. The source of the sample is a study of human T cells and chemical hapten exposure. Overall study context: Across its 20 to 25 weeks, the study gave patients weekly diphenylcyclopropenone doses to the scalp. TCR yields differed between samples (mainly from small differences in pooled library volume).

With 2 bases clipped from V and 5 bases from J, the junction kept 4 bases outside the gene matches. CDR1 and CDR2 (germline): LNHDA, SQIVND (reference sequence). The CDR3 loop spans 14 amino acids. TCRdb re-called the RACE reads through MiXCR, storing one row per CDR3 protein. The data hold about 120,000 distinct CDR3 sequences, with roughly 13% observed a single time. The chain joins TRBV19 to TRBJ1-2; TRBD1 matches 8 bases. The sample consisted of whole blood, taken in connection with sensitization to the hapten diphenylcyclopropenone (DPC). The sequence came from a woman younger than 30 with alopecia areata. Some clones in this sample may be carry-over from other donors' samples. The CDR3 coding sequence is TGTGCCAGTAGTATACAGGGGGCGTTTTATGGCTACACCTTC. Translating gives CASSIQGAFYGYTF.